Listed here are 5 T cell receptor beta chains from one sample, sequenced in a study of blood T cell repertoires in COVID-19. TCRdb's copy holds only in-frame clones and misses some; the assay was immunoSEQ multiplex PCR. The sample shows under 150,000 clones, over 85% of them seen only once. Sequencing was carried out using peripheral blood. These receptors originate from a man aged 45-65 years with active COVID-19.

This chain connects TRBV4-1 to TRBJ1-1; 12 bases map to TRBD1. The CDR3 has 17 amino acids. V gave up 4 bases and J gave up 1 base; unmatched junction bases: 7. CDR1 is MGHRA and CDR2 is YSYEKL in the germline V gene. CDR3 DNA: TGCGCCAGCAGCCTCCGGGACAGGGGGCGCCCGAACACTGAAGCTTTCTTT. It yields the protein CASSLRDRGRPNTEAFF.

The chain has TRBV7-9 and TRBJ2-1, with 9 bases that match TRBD2. The CDR3 covers 15 residues. Germline assignment: CDR1 SEHNR and CDR2 FQNEAQ (reference sequence). Germline trimming cut 4 bases from V and 4 bases from J; bases unmatched to any gene: 5. The DNA of the CDR3 is TGTGCCAGCAGCTCGCGGGAGGGAATTTACAATGAGCAGTTCTTC. Protein: CASSSREGIYNEQFF.

The chain employs TRBV10-3 and TRBJ2-3; D unclear. The CDR3 has 13 amino acids. V was cut by 4 bases and J by 5 bases, with 10 bases left in between. CDR1 ENHRY and CDR2 SYGVKD come from the germline V gene. The CDR3 spells CAISVAELDTQYF. Here the CDR3 DNA reads TGTGCCATCAGTGTGGCGGAGTTAGATACGCAGTATTTT.

This chain links TRBV29-1 with TRBJ2-3, with 10 bases identical to TRBD1. The V segment lost 6 bases and the J segment 6 bases; nucleotides outside the gene matches: 12. The CDR3 runs to 15 residues. CDR1 is SQVTM and CDR2 is ANQGSEA in the germline V gene. The CDR3 DNA is TGCAGCGTGCGCCCGGGGACAGGGGTGGTGGATACGCAGTATTTT. Its translation: CSVRPGTGVVDTQYF.

V usage is TRBV29-1 and J usage is TRBJ2-1, with TRBD1 identical over 9 bases. Germline CDR1 and CDR2: SQVTM and ANQGSEA. V lost 7 bases to trimming and J lost 3 bases; unmatched junction nucleotides: 4. The CDR3 contains 13 residues. CDR3 DNA: TGCAGCGCACGACAGGGGGGCTACAATGAGCAGTTCTTC. Protein: CSARQGGYNEQFF.